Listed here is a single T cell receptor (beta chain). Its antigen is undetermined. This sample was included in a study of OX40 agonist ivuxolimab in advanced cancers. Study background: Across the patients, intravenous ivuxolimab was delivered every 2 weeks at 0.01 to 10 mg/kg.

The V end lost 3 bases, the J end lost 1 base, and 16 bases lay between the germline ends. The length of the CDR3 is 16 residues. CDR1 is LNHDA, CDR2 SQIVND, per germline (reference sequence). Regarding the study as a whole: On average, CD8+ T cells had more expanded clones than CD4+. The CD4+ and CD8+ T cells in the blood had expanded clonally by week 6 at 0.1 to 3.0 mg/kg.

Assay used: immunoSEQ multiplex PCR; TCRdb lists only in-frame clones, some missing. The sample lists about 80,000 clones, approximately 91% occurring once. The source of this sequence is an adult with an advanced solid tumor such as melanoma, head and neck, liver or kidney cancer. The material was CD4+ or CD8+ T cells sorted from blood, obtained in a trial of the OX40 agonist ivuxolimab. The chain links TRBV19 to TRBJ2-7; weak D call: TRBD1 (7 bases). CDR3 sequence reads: CASSIGGGGHSYEQYF. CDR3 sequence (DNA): TGTGCCAGTAGTATTGGCGGAGGGGGCCATTCCTACGAGCAGTACTTC.